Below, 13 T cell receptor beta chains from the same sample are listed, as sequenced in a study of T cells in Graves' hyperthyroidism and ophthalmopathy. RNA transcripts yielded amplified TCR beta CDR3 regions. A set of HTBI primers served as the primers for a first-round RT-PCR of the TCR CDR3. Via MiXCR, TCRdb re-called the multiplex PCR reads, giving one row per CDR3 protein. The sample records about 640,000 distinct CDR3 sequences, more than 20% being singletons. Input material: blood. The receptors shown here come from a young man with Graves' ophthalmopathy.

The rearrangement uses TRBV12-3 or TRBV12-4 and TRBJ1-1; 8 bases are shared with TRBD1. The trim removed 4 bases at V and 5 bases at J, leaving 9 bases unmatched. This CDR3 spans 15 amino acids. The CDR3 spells CASSSQGAGGTEAFF. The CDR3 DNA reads TGTGCCAGCAGTTCTCAGGGGGCCGGGGGAACTGAAGCTTTCTTT.

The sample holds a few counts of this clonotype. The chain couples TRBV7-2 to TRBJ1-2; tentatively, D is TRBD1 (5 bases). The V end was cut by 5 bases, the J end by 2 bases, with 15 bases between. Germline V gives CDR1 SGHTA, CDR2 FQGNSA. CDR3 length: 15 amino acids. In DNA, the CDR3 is TGTGCCAGCAGCGCAGAAGTGGGGCGAAACTATGGCTACACCTTC. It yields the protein CASSAEVGRNYGYTF.

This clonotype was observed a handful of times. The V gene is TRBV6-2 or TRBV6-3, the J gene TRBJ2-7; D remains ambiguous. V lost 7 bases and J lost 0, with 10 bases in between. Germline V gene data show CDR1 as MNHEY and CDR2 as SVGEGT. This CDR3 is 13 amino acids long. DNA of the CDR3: TGTGCCAGCAAGATTGCAAGCTCCTACGAGCAGTACTTC. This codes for CASKIASSYEQYF.

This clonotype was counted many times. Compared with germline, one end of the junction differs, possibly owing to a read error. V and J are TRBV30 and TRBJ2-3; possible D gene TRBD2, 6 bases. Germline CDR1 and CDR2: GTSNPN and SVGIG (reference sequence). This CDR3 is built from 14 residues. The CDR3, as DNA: TGTGCCTGGAGTGTTGGGGGGAGCAAAGATACGCAGTATTTT. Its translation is CAWSVGGSKDTQYF.

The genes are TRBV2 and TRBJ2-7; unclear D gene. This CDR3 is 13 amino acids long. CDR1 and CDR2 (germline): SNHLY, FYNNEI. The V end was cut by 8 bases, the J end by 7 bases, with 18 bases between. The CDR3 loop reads CASRYVVVEEQYF. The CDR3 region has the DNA TGTGCCAGCCGGTATGTAGTAGTTGAAGAGCAGTACTTC.

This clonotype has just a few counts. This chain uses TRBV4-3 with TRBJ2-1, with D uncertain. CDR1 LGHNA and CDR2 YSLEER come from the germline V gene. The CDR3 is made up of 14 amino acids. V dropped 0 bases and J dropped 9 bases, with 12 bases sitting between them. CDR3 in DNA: TGCGCCAGCAGCCAAGATTGGTCTCTTGGTGAGCAGTTCTTC. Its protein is CASSQDWSLGEQFF.

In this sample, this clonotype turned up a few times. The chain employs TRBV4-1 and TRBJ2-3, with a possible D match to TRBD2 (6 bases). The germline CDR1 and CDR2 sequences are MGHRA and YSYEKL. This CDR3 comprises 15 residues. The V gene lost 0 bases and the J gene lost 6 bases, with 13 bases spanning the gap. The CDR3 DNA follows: TGCGCCAGCAGCCAAGATCTGCGGGGCGTGGATACGCAGTATTTT. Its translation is CASSQDLRGVDTQYF.

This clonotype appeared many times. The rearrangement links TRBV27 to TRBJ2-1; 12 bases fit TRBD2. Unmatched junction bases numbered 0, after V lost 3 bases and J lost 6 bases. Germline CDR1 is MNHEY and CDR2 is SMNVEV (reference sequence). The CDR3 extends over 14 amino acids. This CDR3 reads CASSLTSGSNEQFF. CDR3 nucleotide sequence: TGTGCCAGCAGTTTGACTAGCGGGAGCAATGAGCAGTTCTTC.

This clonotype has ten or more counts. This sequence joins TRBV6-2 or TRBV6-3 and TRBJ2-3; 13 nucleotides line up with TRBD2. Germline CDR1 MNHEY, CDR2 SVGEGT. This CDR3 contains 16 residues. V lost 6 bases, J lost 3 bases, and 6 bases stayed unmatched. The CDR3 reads CASRTPGLAGTDTQYF. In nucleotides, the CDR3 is TGTGCCAGCAGGACGCCGGGACTAGCGGGAACAGATACGCAGTATTTT.

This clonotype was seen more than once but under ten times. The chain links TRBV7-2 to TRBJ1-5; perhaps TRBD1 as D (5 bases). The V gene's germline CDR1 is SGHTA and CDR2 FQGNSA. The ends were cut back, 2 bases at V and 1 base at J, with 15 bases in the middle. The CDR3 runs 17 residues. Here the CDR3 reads CASSLRGRVGSNQPQHF. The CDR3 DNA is TGTGCCAGCAGCTTAAGGGGCAGGGTAGGAAGCAATCAGCCCCAGCATTTT. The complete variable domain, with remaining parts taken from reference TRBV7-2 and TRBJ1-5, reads GAGVSQSPSNKVTEKGKDVELRCDPISGHTALYWYRQSLGQGLEFLIYFQGNSAPDKSGLPSDRFSAERTGGSVSTLTIQRTQQEDSAVYLCASSLRGRVGSNQPQHFGDGTRLSIL.

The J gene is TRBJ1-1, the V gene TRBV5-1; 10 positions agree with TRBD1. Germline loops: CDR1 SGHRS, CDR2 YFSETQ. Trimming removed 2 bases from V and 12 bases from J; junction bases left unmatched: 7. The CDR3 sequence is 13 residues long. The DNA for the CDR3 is TGCGCCAGCAGCTTCGACAGGGGGCGCGAGACTTTCTTT. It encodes CASSFDRGRETFF. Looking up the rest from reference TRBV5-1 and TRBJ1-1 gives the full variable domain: KAGVTQTPRYLIKTRGQQVTLSCSPISGHRSVSWYQQTPGQGLQFLFEYFSETQRNKGNFPGRFSGRQFSNSRSEMNVSTLELGDSALYLCASSFDRGRETFFGQGTRLTVV.

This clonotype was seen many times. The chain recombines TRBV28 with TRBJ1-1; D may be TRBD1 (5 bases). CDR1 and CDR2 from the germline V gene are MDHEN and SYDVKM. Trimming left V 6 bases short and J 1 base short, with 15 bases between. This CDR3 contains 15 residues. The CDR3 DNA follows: TGTGCCAGCAGGATTCCGGGACCGACGAACACTGAAGCTTTCTTT. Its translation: CASRIPGPTNTEAFF.

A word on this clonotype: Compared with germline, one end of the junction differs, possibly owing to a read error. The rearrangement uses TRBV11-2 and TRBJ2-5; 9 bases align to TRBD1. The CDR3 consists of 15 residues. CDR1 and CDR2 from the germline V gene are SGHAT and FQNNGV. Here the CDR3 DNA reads TGCGCCAGCAGCCACCCGGGACAGGGAAAAGAGACCCAGTACTTC. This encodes CASSHPGQGKETQYF.